Presented here are 20 T cell receptor beta chains from one specimen sequenced in a study of blood T cell repertoires in COVID-19. Libraries were prepared by immunoSEQ multiplex PCR; TCRdb keeps only in-frame clonotypes and omits some of them. The table lists 260,000 or so clones, about 85% of them singletons. Sequencing used PBMCs or T cells enriched from blood (not recorded which). These receptor sequences come from a woman between 50 and 59 years old who had recovered from COVID-19.

The CDR3 DNA is TGTGCCTGGAGTGTACATCAGCGGGAGGGAAACGAGCAGTACTTC. Protein: CAWSVHQREGNEQYF. The genes are TRBV30 and TRBJ2-7; 10 positions agree with TRBD2. Germline values: CDR1 GTSNPN, CDR2 SVGIG (reference sequence). V lost 0 bases and J lost 5; bases outside the gene matches: 7. There are 15 residues in the CDR3. Using reference TRBV30 and TRBJ2-7 for the parts outside the CDR3, the full variable domain is SQTIHQWPATLVQPVGSPLSLECTVEGTSNPNLYWYRQAAGRGLQLLFYSVGIGQISSEVPQNLSASRPQDRQFILSSKKLLLSDSGFYLCAWSVHQREGNEQYFGPGTRLTVT.

The chain recombines TRBV5-8 with TRBJ1-6; TRBD1 aligns across 8 bases. Trimming removed 4 bases from V and 5 bases from J; junction bases left unmatched: 2. Germline V lookup: CDR1 SGHTS, CDR2 YDEGEE. This CDR3 is built from 14 residues. The CDR3 sequence is CASSQGQDNSPLHF. CDR3 sequence (DNA): TGTGCCAGCAGCCAGGGACAGGATAATTCACCCCTCCACTTT. The full variable domain, in which reference TRBV5-8 and TRBJ1-6 provide the parts outside the CDR3, is EAGVTQSPTHLIKTRGQQATLRCSPISGHTSVYWYQQALGLGLQFLLWYDEGEERNRGNFPPRFSGRQFPNYSSELNVNALELEDSALYLCASSQGQDNSPLHFGNGTRLTVT.

V gene TRBV7-9 combines with J gene TRBJ2-7; weak D call: TRBD2 (5 bases). With 2 bases removed from V and 1 base from J, the gap between germline ends came to 12 bases. The CDR3 runs to 15 residues. Germline lookup yields CDR1 SEHNR and CDR2 FQNEAQ (reference sequence). The CDR3 region is CASSLYGPGSYEQYF. CDR3 nucleotide sequence: TGTGCCAGCAGCTTATACGGGCCGGGGTCCTACGAGCAGTACTTC.

The V and J genes are TRBV5-5 and TRBJ2-7; 11 bases agree with TRBD1. CDR1 SGHKS and CDR2 YYEKEE come from the germline V gene (reference sequence). After removal of 4 bases from V and 1 base from J, the junction contained 10 bases not matched to a gene. The CDR3 length is 17 residues. CDR3 sequence reads: CASSRDRGFVLSYEQYF. CDR3 coding DNA: TGTGCCAGCAGCAGGGACAGGGGGTTTGTTCTGTCCTACGAGCAGTACTTC.

This chain uses TRBV19 with TRBJ2-6; 12 bases match TRBD2. Germline V gene sequence: CDR1 LNHDA, CDR2 SQIVND (reference sequence). V dropped 7 bases and J dropped 0; count of bases not matched to a gene: 4. CDR3 size: 17 residues. The CDR3 spells CASIKLAGGSGANVLTF. The CDR3 DNA is TGTGCCAGTATAAAACTAGCGGGGGGCTCTGGGGCCAACGTCCTGACTTTC.

This chain uses TRBV4-2 with TRBJ2-7; D not certain. Germline V gives CDR1 LGHNA, CDR2 YNFKEQ. Trimming removed 0 bases at V and 2 bases at J, with 20 bases between. This CDR3 comprises 18 residues. CDR3 sequence: CASSQEEDLGRSAYEQYF. The CDR3 nucleotides read TGTGCCAGCAGCCAAGAAGAAGATCTAGGAAGATCCGCCTACGAGCAGTACTTC.

The chain joins TRBV12-3 or TRBV12-4 to TRBJ2-7; the D gene is possibly TRBD1 (6 bases). The V end was cut by 8 bases, the J end by 2 bases, with 13 bases between. The CDR3 has 13 residues. For the CDR3, the DNA is TGTGCCAGCCGTGGGGGCTTTGCCTACGAGCAGTACTTC. Residues: CASRGGFAYEQYF.

The rearrangement links TRBV7-2 to TRBJ2-1, with D possibly being TRBD2 (5 bases). V lost 3 bases, J lost 5 bases, and 23 bases lay in between. The germline CDR1 and CDR2 sequences are SGHTA and FQGNSA. The CDR3 consists of 18 residues. The CDR3 coding sequence is TGTGCCAGCAGCTTTGACCGACCCGTGAGGGTGGGAGACAATGAGCAGTTCTTC. Amino acid sequence: CASSFDRPVRVGDNEQFF.

The V and J genes are TRBV5-1 and TRBJ1-4; TRBD1 agrees at 7 bases. The trim removed 4 bases at V and 8 bases at J, leaving 11 bases unmatched. Germline assignment: CDR1 SGHRS and CDR2 YFSETQ. The CDR3 totals 15 residues. CDR3 nucleotides: TGCGCCAGCAGCACCGGACAGGCGGAGGGAGAAAAACTGTTTTTT. Its protein product is CASSTGQAEGEKLFF.

The chain employs TRBV4-1 and TRBJ1-1; no firm D call. This CDR3 has 15 amino acids. Trimming removed 4 bases from V and 1 base from J, with 13 bases in between. Germline loops: CDR1 MGHRA, CDR2 YSYEKL. Written as DNA, the CDR3 is TGCGCCAGCAGCCTTGGCCGGGGAGGGAACACTGAAGCTTTCTTT. This encodes CASSLGRGGNTEAFF.

The chain combines TRBV3-1 (or the pseudogene TRBV3-2) with TRBJ2-1; TRBD2 matches 12 bases. CDR3 length: 14 residues. Unmatched junction bases numbered 3, after V lost 4 bases and J lost 8 bases. Germline V gene lookup returns CDR1 LGHDT and CDR2 YNNKEL (reference sequence). The CDR3 nucleotides are TGTGCCAGCAGCCGACTAGCGGGAGTCGATGAGCAGTTCTTC. Residues: CASSRLAGVDEQFF.

The rearrangement uses TRBV19 and TRBJ1-3; 10 bases match TRBD1. CDR1 is LNHDA and CDR2 is SQIVND in the germline V gene (reference sequence). This CDR3 is 16 amino acids long. The trim removed 5 bases at V and 4 bases at J, leaving 8 bases unmatched. The CDR3 DNA reads TGTGCCAGTAGTCGAGCCGGGACAGGGGCCGGAAACACCATATATTTT. This gives the protein CASSRAGTGAGNTIYF.

The rearrangement joins TRBV19 to TRBJ1-1, with D maybe TRBD1 (6 bases). This CDR3 spans 16 amino acids. The germline V gene has CDR1 LNHDA and CDR2 SQIVND (reference sequence). V shed 5 bases and J shed 0 bases, with 16 bases lying between them. CDR3 region: CASSLRGIRLNTEAFF. DNA of the CDR3: TGTGCCAGTAGTTTAAGGGGGATTCGCTTGAACACTGAAGCTTTCTTT.

This clone has just a few counts. V gene TRBV4-3 combines with J gene TRBJ2-1; 12 bases are shared with TRBD2. The length of the CDR3 is 16 residues. The germline V gene has CDR1 LGHNA and CDR2 YSLEER. J was trimmed by 8 bases and V by 1 base; bases with no gene match: 6. The CDR3 DNA sequence: TGCGCCAGCAGCCAAGGACTAGCGGGAGAGCGGGATGAGCAGTTCTTC. Its protein product is CASSQGLAGERDEQFF.

The rearrangement uses TRBV10-3 and TRBJ2-3, with TRBD2 matching 9 bases. With V trimmed by 0 bases and J by 6 bases, 7 bases remained unmatched. Germline CDR1 ENHRY, CDR2 SYGVKD. The CDR3 has 16 residues. The CDR3 loop reads CAISESPAGGSDTQYF. The CDR3 nucleotides are TGTGCCATCAGTGAGTCGCCAGCGGGAGGTTCGGATACGCAGTATTTT.

The chain combines TRBV5-4 with TRBJ2-1; 9 positions match TRBD2. V shed 0 bases, J shed 3 bases, and the junction held 1 base outside the gene matches. The CDR3 loop spans 15 amino acids. The germline CDR1 and CDR2 sequences are SGHNT and YYREEE (reference sequence). CDR3 nucleotides: TGTGCCAGCAGCTTGGGTAGCGGGGGCTACAATGAGCAGTTCTTC. Its translation is CASSLGSGGYNEQFF.

V is TRBV6-5 and J is TRBJ2-7; the match to TRBD1 covers 7 bases. The trim removed 3 bases at V and 3 bases at J, leaving 5 bases unmatched. This CDR3 contains 14 residues. From germline, CDR1 is MNHEY and CDR2 SVGAGI. The CDR3 DNA reads as TGTGCCAGCAGTTATGGTACAGGGGACTACGAGCAGTACTTC. As protein: CASSYGTGDYEQYF.

CDR3 protein: CASSLEQYMKQFF. Here the CDR3 DNA reads TGCGCCAGCAGCCTAGAGCAGTATATGAAGCAGTTCTTC. The chain recombines TRBV4-1 with TRBJ2-1; D is uncertain. V dropped 4 bases and J dropped 11 bases, with 15 bases sitting between them. In germline, CDR1 is MGHRA, CDR2 YSYEKL. CDR3 size: 13 residues.

The chain joins TRBV3-1 (or the pseudogene TRBV3-2) to TRBJ1-6; D is possibly TRBD1 (6 bases). The CDR3 totals 15 residues. Per germline, CDR1 LGHDT and CDR2 YNNKEL (reference sequence). V was cut by 6 bases and J by 9 bases, with 18 bases left in between. The DNA for the CDR3 is TGTGCCAGCAGACCGGACAGTCCGCCCGGTTCACCCCTCCACTTT. Protein: CASRPDSPPGSPLHF.

This clone was seen only a few times. This sequence joins TRBV11-3 and TRBJ2-7; 9 bases agree with TRBD1. Germline V gene data show CDR1 as SGHNT and CDR2 as YENEEA. V lost 2 bases, J lost 5 bases, and 4 bases stayed unmatched. This CDR3 has 14 amino acids. As DNA, the CDR3 is TGTGCCAGCAGCTTATGGGACAGGGAAAACGAGCAGTACTTC. This sequence encodes CASSLWDRENEQYF.